This T cell receptor (beta chain) was recovered during a study of cytomegalovirus exposure and HLA in healthy donors. CDR1 and CDR2 from the germline V gene are SGHRS and YFSETQ. There are 14 residues in the CDR3. Trimming removed 2 bases from V and 3 bases from J, with 11 bases in between. The study ran its PCR with 60 Vbeta and 13 Jbeta primers. Here immunoSEQ multiplex PCR was the method, and the copy in TCRdb shows in-frame clones only, minus some. The sample lists 90,000 or so clones, 65% seen once, with around 5.6% in the top ten. Sequencing input: PBMCs. This TCR was recovered from a boy younger than 18 in good health and CMV-seropositive. The chain uses TRBV5-1 and TRBJ1-1; no firm D call. The CDR3: CASSLETSYTEAFF. The DNA for the CDR3 is TGCGCCAGCAGCTTAGAAACCAGTTACACTGAAGCTTTCTTT.